The present entry profiles one T cell receptor (beta chain) with its context. This entry is derived from a study of blood T cell repertoires in COVID-19. Study in general: The origin of the acute and convalescent COVID-19 samples was the United States, Italy and Spain.

In the authors' methods: From reference gene primer amplification, estimates of nucleated cell counts were derived. The assay was immunoSEQ multiplex PCR, and TCRdb's table has in-frame clones only and misses some. That table supplies the V and J calls and clone size; D and trimming were determined from the DNA. The sample gives 150,000 to 200,000 clones, roughly 70% of which show up once; approximately 3% is in the top ten. This clonotype originated in a woman of 80 years or more with acute or convalescent COVID-19. Sequencing was done on a sample of peripheral blood.

CDR3 loop: CASRLNRGNNEQFF. The CDR3 bases are TGCGCCAGCAGACTCAACAGGGGTAACAATGAGCAGTTCTTC. This chain connects TRBV4-1 to TRBJ2-1; 7 nucleotides agree with TRBD1. After removal of 6 bases from V and 5 bases from J, the junction contained 7 bases not matched to a gene. CDR1 MGHRA and CDR2 YSYEKL come from the germline V gene. The CDR3 runs to 14 residues.